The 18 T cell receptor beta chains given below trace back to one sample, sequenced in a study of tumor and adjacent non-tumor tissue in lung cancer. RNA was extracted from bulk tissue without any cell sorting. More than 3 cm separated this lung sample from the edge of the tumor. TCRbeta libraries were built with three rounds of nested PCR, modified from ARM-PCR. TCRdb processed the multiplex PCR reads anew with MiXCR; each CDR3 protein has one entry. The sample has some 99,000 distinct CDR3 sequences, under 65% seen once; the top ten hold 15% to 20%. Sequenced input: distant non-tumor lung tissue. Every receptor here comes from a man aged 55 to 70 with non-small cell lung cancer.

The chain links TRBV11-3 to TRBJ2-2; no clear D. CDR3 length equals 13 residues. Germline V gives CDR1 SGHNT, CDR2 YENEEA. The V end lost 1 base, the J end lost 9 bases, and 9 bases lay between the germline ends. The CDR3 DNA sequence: TGTGCCAGCAGCTTAGTCACAGTGTGGGAGCTGTTTTTT. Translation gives CASSLVTVWELFF.

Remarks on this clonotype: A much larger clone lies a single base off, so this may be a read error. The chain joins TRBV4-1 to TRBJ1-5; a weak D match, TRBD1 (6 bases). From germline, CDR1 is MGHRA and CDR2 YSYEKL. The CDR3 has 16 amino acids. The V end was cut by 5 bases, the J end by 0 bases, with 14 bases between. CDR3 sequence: CASSSRQDYSNQPQHF. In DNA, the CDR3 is TGCGCCAGCAGCTCGAGACAGGACTATAGCAATCAGCCCCAGCATTTT.

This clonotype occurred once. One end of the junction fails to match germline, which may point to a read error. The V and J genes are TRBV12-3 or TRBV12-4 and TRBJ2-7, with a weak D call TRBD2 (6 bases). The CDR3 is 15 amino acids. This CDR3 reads CASSFAPDSGLEEYF. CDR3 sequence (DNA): TGTGCCAGCAGTTTTGCTCCCGATAGCGGACTCGAGGAGTACTTC.

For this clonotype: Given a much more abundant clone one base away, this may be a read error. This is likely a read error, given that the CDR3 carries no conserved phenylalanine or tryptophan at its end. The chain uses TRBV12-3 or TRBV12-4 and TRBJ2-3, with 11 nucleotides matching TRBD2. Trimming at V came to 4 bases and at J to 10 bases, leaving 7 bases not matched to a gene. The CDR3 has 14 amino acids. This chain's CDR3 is CASSSRLAGTAQYL. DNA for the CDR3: TGTGCCAGCAGTTCCCGACTAGCGGGGACGGCGCAGTATCTT.

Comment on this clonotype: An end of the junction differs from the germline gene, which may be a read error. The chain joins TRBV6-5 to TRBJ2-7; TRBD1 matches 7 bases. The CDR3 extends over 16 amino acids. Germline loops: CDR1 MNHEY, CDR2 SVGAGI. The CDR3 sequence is CTSSHDRAPIPYEQYF. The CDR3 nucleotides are TGTACCAGCAGTCATGACAGGGCCCCGATCCCCTACGAGCAGTACTTC.

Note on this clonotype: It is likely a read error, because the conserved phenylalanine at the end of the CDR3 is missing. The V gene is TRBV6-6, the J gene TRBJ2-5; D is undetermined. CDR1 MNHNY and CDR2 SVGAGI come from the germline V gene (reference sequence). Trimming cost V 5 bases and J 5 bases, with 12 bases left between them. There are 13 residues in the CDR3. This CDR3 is CASSHGGGETQYY. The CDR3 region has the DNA TGTGCCAGCAGTCACGGCGGTGGGGAGACCCAGTACTAC.

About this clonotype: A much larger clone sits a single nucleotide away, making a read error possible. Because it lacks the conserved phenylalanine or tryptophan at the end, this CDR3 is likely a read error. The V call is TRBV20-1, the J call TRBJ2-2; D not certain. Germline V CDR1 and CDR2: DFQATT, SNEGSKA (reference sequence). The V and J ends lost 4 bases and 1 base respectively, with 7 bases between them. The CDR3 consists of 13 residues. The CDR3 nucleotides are TGCAGTGCTATCTCAGGGAACACCGGGGAGCTGTTTTTA. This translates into CSAISGNTGELFL.

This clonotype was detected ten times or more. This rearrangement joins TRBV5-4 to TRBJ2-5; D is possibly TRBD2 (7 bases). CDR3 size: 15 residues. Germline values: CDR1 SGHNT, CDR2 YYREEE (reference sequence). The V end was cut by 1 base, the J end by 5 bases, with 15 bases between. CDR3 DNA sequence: TGTGCCAGCAGCTTGAGAGGGGGGGTCGGCGAGACCCAGTACTTC. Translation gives CASSLRGGVGETQYF.

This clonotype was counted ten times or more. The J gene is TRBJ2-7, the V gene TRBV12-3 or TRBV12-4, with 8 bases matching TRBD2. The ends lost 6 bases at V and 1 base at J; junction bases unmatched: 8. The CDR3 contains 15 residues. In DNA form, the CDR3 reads TGTGCCAGCAGACCCAGCGGGAGACAATCCTACGAGCAGTACTTC. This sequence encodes CASRPSGRQSYEQYF.

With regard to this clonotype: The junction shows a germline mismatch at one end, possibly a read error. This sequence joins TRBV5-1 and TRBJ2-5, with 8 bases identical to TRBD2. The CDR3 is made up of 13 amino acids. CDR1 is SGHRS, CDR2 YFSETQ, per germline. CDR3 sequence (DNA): TGCACCAGCAGCCTTAGCGGGACGGAGACCCAGTACTTC. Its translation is CTSSLSGTETQYF.

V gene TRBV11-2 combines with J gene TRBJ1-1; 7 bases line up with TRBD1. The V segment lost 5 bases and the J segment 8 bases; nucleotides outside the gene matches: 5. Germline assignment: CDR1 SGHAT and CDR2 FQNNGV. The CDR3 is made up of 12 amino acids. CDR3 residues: CASSIDRVEAFF. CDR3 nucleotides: TGTGCCAGCAGCATTGACAGGGTGGAAGCTTTCTTT. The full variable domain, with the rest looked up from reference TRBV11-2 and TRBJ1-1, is EAGVAQSPRYKIIEKRQSVAFWCNPISGHATLYWYQQILGQGPKLLIQFQNNGVVDDSQLPKDRFSAERLKGVDSTLKIQPAKLEDSAVYLCASSIDRVEAFFGQGTRLTVV.

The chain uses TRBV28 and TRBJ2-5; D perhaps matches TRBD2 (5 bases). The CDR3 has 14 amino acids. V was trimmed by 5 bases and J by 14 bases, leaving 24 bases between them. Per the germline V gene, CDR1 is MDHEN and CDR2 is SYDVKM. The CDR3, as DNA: TGTGCCAGCAGTATGAGGGTGGTCCAAGAGATCCACTACTTC. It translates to CASSMRVVQEIHYF.

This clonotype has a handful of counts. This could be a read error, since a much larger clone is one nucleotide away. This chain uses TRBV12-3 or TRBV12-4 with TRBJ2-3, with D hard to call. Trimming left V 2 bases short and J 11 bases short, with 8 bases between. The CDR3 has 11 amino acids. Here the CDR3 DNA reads TGTGCCAGCAGTTTAAGCTATAGGCAGTATTTT. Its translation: CASSLSYRQYF.

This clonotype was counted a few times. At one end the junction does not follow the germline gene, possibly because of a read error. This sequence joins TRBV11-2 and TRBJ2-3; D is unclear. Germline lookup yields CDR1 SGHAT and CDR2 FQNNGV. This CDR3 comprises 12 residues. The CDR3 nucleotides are TGTGCCAGCAACATTAACACAGATATGCAGTATTTT. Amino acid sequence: CASNINTDMQYF.

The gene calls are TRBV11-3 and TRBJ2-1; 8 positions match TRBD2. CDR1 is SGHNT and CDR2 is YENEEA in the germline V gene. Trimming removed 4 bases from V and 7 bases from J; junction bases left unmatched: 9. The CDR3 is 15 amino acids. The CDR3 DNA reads TGTGCCAGCAGCTCACTCTCGGGGGGGACGAATGAGCAGTTCTTC. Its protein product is CASSSLSGGTNEQFF.

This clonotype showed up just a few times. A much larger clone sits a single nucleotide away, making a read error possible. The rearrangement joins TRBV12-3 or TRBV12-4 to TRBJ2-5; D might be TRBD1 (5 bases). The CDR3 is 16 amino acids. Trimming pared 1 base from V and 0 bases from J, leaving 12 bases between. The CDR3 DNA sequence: TGTGCCAGCAGTTTAGGGGGCGCTCAGTACCAAGAGACCCAGTACTTC. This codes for CASSLGGAQYQETQYF.

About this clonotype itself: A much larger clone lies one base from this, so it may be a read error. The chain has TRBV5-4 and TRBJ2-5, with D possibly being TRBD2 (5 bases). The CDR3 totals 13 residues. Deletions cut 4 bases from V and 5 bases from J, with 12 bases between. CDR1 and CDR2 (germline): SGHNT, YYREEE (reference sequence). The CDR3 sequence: CASSPGMSETQYF. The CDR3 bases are TGTGCCAGCAGCCCCGGGATGTCGGAGACCCAGTACTTC.

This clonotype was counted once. DNA of the CDR3: TGTGCCACCGGGACAGATCACTATGGCTACACCTTC. Protein product: CATGTDHYGYTF. This chain joins TRBV2 and TRBJ1-2; TRBD1 matches at 7 bases. This CDR3 spans 12 amino acids. The germline CDR1 and CDR2 sequences are SNHLY and FYNNEI. V shed 10 bases, J shed 3 bases, and the junction held 5 bases outside the gene matches.